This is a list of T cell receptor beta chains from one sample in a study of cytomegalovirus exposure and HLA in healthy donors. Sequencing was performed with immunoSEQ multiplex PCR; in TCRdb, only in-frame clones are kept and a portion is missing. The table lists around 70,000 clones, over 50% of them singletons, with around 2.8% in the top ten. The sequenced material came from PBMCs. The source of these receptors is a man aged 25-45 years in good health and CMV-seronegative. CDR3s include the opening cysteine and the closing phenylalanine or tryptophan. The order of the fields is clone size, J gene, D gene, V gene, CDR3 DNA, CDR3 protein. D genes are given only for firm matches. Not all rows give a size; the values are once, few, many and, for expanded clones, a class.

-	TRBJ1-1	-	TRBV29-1	TGCAGCGGCCTAACCGACAGCGATACAGGTGAAGCTTTCTTT	CSGLTDSDTGEAFF
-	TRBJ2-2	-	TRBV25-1	TGTGCCAGCAGTGATGGGTACTCGGGGGACACCGGGGAGCTGTTTTTT	CASSDGYSGDTGELFF
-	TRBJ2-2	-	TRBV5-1	TGCGCCAGCAGCTTGGGTGGACAGCCGAACACCGGGGAGCTGTTTTTT	CASSLGGQPNTGELFF
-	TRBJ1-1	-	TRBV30	TGTGCCTGGAGCGAAAGGAGGGACACTGAAGCTTTCTTT	CAWSERRDTEAFF
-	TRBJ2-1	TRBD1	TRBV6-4	TGTGCCAGCAGCCCAAGTCCGGGACAGGGGGATCACAATGAGCAGTTCTTC	CASSPSPGQGDHNEQFF
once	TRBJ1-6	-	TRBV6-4	TGTGCCAGCAGTCCCCTAGGACAACCCAATTCACCCCTCCACTTT	CASSPLGQPNSPLHF
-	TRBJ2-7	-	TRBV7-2	TGTGCCAGCAGCCAACAGGGAGCTCACTACGAGCAGTACTTC	CASSQQGAHYEQYF
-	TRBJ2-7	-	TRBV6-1	TGTGCCAGCAGTGAAGCCACTAGGGACGAGCAGTACTTC	CASSEATRDEQYF
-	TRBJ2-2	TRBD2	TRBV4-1	TGCGCCAGCAGCCACCTCTCGGGGGGGCCTTACACCGGGGAGCTGTTTTTT	CASSHLSGGPYTGELFF
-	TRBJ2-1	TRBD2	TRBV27	TGTGCCAGCAGTTTATCGATCTCGGGGGGGCCAATCTTC	CASSLSISGGPIF
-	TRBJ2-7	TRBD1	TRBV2	TGTGCCAGCAGACCGGACAGGGGAAGCTCCTACGAGCAGTACTTC	CASRPDRGSSYEQYF
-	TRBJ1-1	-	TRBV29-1	TGCAGCGTTGAAGCAGGGAGGGACACTGAAGCTTTCTTT	CSVEAGRDTEAFF
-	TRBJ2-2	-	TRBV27	TGTGCCAGCAGTTTAAAGGGCCCGGCAGGGAGGATAGGGCGCGGCGGGGAGCTGTTTTTT	CASSLKGPAGRIGRGGELFF
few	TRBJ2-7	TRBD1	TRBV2	TGTGCCAGCAGTGAAGCGCTTGGGGCCGGGACAGGCAACGGCGAAGGCGAGCAGTACTTC	CASSEALGAGTGNGEGEQYF
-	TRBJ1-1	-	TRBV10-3	TGTGCCATCAGAAATGTCGGTATGAACACTGAAGCTTTCTTT	CAIRNVGMNTEAFF
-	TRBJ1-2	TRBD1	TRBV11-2	TGTGCCAGCAGCTTATCAGGACAGGGTTACTATGGCTACACCTTC	CASSLSGQGYYGYTF
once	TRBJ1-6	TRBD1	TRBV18	TGTGCCAGCTCAGAGACAGGGGGGTCACCCCTCCACTTT	CASSETGGSPLHF
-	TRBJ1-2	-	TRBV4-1	TGCGCCAGCAGCCAACAGGAGGCAGCCAACTATGGCTACACCTTC	CASSQQEAANYGYTF
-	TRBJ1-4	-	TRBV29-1	TGCAGCGTTGAACCGGCAGGGGAGAATGAAAAACTGTTTTTT	CSVEPAGENEKLFF
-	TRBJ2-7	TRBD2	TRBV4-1	TGCGCCAGCAGCCAAGAGAAGGGAGCGGGGGGATACGAGCAGTACTTC	CASSQEKGAGGYEQYF